This T cell receptor beta chain comes out of a study of early T cells in non-severe SARS-CoV-2 infection. The J segment lost 0 bases and the V segment lost 3 bases, leaving 11 bases of the junction unmatched. Looked up from germline, CDR1 is MNHEY and CDR2 is SVGAGI. The CDR3 is made up of 17 amino acids. This clonotype was observed at least ten times. TCRdb itself ran the 5' RACE reads through MiXCR, one entry per CDR3 protein. The sample consists of more than 55,000 distinct CDR3 sequences, 10% to 15% of them appearing once. V and J are TRBV6-5 and TRBJ2-7; 7 bases fit TRBD1. The receptor was isolated from an adult who was a healthcare worker with PCR-confirmed SARS-CoV-2 infection or an uninfected control (not recorded which). Sequences were obtained from whole blood. The CDR3 loop reads CASSYSGQVGGSYEQYF. The DNA for the CDR3 is TGTGCCAGCAGTTATTCCGGACAGGTCGGCGGCTCCTACGAGCAGTACTTC.